This TCR beta chain was retrieved from a study of shared clonotypes between healthy human individuals. As for the study in general: Ranging from 18 to 49 in age, donors were a couple of women and three men. CD8 memory received one plate per donor, CD8 naive two, CD4 memory three and CD4 naive three.

V lost 5 bases, J lost 9 bases, and 10 bases lay in between. Germline assignment: CDR1 MDHEN and CDR2 SYDVKM. This CDR3 region has 11 residues. Of note for this clone: No antigen is known for it.

Method: immunoSEQ multiplex PCR; TCRdb's copy keeps in-frame clones and lacks some. The table records 230,000 or so clones, under 80% of them present only once. Findings of the study overall: Sampling covered blood only; tissue repertoires likely differ.

The specimen sequenced was memory CD4+ T cells sorted from blood. Subset denoted: CD45RA-negative fraction. The origin of this receptor is a man aged 25-45 years in good health. The V gene is TRBV28, the J gene TRBJ1-2; D remains ambiguous. The CDR3 spells CASSIQFRYTF. The CDR3 coding sequence is TGTGCCAGCAGTATACAATTTCGCTACACCTTC.